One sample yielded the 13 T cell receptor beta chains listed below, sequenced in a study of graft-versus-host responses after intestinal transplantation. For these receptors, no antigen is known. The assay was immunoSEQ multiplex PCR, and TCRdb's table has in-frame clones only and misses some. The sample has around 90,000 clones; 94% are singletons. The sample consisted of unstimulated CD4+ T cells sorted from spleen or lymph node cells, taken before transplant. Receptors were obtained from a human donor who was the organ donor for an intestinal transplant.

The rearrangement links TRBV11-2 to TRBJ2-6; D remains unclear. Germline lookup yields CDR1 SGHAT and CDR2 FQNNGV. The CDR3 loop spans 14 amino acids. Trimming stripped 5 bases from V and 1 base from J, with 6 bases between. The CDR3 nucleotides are TGTGCCAGCAGCGTCGGGTCTGGGGCCAACGTCCTGACTTTC. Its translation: CASSVGSGANVLTF.

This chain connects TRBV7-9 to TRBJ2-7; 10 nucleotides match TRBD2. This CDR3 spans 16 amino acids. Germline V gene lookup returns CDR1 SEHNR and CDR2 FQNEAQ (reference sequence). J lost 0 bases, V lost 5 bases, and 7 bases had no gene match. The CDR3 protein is CASSKRTSGNSYEQYF. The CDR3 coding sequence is TGTGCCAGCAGCAAGAGGACTAGCGGCAACTCCTACGAGCAGTACTTC.

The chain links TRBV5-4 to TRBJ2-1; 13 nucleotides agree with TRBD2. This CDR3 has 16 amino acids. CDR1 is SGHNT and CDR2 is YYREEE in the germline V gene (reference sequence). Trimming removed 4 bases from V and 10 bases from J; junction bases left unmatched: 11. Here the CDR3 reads CASSRSTSGGPREQFF. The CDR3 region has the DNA TGTGCCAGCAGCCGATCGACTAGCGGGGGGCCAAGGGAGCAGTTCTTC.

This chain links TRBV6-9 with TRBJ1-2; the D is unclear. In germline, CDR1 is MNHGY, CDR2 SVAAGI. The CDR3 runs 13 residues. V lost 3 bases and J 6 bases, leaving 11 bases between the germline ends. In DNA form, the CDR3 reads TGTGCCAGCAGTTACTCGTTGGGGAATGGCTACACCTTC. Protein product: CASSYSLGNGYTF.

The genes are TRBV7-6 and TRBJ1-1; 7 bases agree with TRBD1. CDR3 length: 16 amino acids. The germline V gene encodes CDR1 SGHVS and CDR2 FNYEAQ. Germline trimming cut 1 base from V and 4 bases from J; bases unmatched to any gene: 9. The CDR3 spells CASSLGRVQGCTEAFF. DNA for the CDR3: TGTGCCAGCAGCTTAGGTCGAGTACAGGGGTGCACTGAAGCTTTCTTT.

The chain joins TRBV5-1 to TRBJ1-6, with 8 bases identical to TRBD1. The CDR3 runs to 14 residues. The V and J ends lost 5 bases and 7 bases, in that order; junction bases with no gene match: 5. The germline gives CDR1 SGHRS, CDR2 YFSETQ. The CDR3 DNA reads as TGCGCCAGCAGTGGACAGGGTCCAAATTCACCCCTCCACTTT. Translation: CASSGQGPNSPLHF.

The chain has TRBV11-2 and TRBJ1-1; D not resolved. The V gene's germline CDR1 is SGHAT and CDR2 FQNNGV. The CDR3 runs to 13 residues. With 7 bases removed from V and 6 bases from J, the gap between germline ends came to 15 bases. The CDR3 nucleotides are TGTGCCAGCATCTATATCAGTTCGGCTGAAGCTTTCTTT. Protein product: CASIYISSAEAFF.

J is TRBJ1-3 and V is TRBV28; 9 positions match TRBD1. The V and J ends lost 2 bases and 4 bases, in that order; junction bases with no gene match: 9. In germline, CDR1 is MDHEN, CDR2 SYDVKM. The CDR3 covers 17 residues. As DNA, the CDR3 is TGTGCCAGCAGTTTAAAGGGAGGACAGGGGCGCGGAAACACCATATATTTT. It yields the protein CASSLKGGQGRGNTIYF. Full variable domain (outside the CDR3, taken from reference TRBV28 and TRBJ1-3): DVKVTQSSRYLVKRTGEKVFLECVQDMDHENMFWYRQDPGLGLRLIYFSYDVKMKEKGDIPEGYSVSREKKERFSLILESASTNQTSMYLCASSLKGGQGRGNTIYFGEGSWLTVV.

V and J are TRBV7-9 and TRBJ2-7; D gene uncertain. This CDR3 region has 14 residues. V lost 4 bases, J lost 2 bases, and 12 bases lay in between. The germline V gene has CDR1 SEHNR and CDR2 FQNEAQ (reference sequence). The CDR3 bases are TGTGCCAGCAGCTCGCTTGGCACAGCCTACGAGCAGTACTTC. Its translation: CASSSLGTAYEQYF.

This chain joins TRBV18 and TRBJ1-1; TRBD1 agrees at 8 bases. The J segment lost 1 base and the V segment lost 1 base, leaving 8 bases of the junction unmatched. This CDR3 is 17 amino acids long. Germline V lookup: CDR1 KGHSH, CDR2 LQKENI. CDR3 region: CASSPRRTGTWNTEAFF. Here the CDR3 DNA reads TGTGCCAGCTCACCACGTAGGACAGGGACGTGGAACACTGAAGCTTTCTTT.

CDR3 protein: CASSLDSTMNTEAFF. CDR3 coding DNA: TGTGCCAGCAGCTTAGACAGTACGATGAACACTGAAGCTTTCTTT. This chain connects TRBV7-2 to TRBJ1-1; no reliable D call. The germline V gene encodes CDR1 SGHTA and CDR2 FQGNSA. The CDR3 has 15 residues. Trimming removed 1 base at V and 0 bases at J, with 9 bases between.

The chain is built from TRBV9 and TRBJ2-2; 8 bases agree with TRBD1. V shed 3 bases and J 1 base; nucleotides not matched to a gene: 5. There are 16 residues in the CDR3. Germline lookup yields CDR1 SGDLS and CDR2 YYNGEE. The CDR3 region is CASSGMTGENTGELFF. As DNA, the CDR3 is TGTGCCAGCAGCGGGATGACAGGGGAGAACACCGGGGAGCTGTTTTTT.

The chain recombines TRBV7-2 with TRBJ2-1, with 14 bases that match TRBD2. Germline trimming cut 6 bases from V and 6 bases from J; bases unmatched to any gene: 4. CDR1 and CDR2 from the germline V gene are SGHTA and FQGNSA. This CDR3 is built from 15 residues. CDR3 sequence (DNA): TGTGCCAGCAGTTGGGGGACTAGCGGGGGCAATGAGCAGTTCTTC. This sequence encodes CASSWGTSGGNEQFF.